This TCR beta chain was profiled in a study of shared clonotypes between healthy human individuals (dated by TCRdb to the early 2020s). Concerning the study at large: A couple of women and a few men aged 18 to 49 years were included in the cohort. Different laboratories and diverse techniques were used to prepare libraries and sequence TCR repertoires, to increase sequencing depth and limit assay-specific biases. Per donor, three plates each were used for CD4 naive and CD4 memory, two for CD8 naive, and one for CD8 memory. To estimate repertoire size and how much clonotypes are shared between individuals, the study performed deep sequencing of blood TCR repertoires from roughly five healthy adults. Leukapheresis yielded between about 0.85 and 9.5 billion PBMCs per donor.

On the study overall, not on this receptor specifically: Sampling was restricted to blood, and TCR repertoires in tissue are likely to differ from TCR repertoires in blood. Rarefaction of sorted-subset datasets indicated incomplete sequencing despite the large sequencing depth. Clonotypes shared by all four sorted-subset donors showed higher generation probabilities than non-shared clonotypes. Across a handful of donors, roughly 5% of naive CD4, around 3.3% of naive CD8, 2.3% of memory CD4, and roughly 0.4% of memory CD8 clonotypes were shared. Because the study included a small number of donors, the genetic and exposure-history diversity represented was limited. Pairwise subsampling indicated that sequencing depth was expected to affect the degree of clonotype sharing among donors. Naive subsets generally had larger estimated clonotype richness than memory subsets did.

TCR CDR3 regions were amplified from genomic DNA by multiplex PCR using the deep immunoSEQ assay. Extracted genomic DNA from each cell subset was distributed evenly across all wells of several immunoSEQ 96-well plates, and each plate was treated as a replicate. For sorted subsets, about 210 ng of genomic DNA, equivalent to roughly 33,000 T cell genomes, went into each replicate PCR. Purified libraries were quantified with a Qubit 3.0 fluorometer, sized on a Bioanalyzer 2100, and re-quantified with the KAPA Library Quantification kit. Each immunoSEQ 96-well plate was sequenced on its own single-read 150-cycle Illumina NextSeq 550 flow cell. In the source study's methods: Because the immunoSEQ output included only junctional sequences and no quality scores, the filtering could not be the same as the filtering used for full-length reads. Sequences were annotated with PyIR, a Python wrapper for IgBLAST v1.9, and V/J genes and CDR3 were assigned using IMGT germline references. Reads were removed for weak V/J assignments (E-value above 1e-6), missing CDR3, stop codons, out-of-frame junctions, or ambiguous translated residues. A V3J clonotype was defined by an identical inferred V gene, J gene, and CDR3 amino acid sequence. Percentage overlap between repertoires was calculated by dividing the number of shared unique clonotypes by the size of the smaller repertoire. RTK rarefaction, the Chao1 estimator, and Recon v2.1 estimates of unobserved clonotypes were used to assess repertoire richness. OLGA was used to compute generation probabilities for all TCRbeta clonotypes that the gDNA method yielded from a handful of donors. Held by TCRdb, this immuneACCESS table contains in-frame sequences only and omits some clones. Under half of the omission traces to an unresolved V gene where checked; the cause of the rest is unknown. V and J calls and clone size come straight from that table; D and trimming were deduced from the DNA. A total of about 120,000 clones appear in this sample, about 63% of them only once. 24% of the sample belongs to the ten largest clones.

The CDR3 holds 17 amino acids from the cysteine to the phenylalanine. Only the CDR3 part of the read is kept: 51 bases, read in frame from the first base. CDR1 and CDR2, looked up from the germline V gene (reference sequence), are SEHNR and FQNEAQ. At the junction V is shortened by 2 bases and J by 4 bases; bases outside the gene matches: 12. Donors were healthy HIV-negative adults with no recently reported acute infections or vaccinations. Only Caucasian adults living in Nashville, Tennessee, USA were represented among the donors. CD8 memory samples combined magnetically selected CD45RO+ cells with CCR7-negative CD45RA+ effector memory (TemRA) cells. After blood collection by leukapheresis, PBMCs were isolated using Ficoll-Histopaque density gradient centrifugation and then cryopreserved in the vapor phase of liquid nitrogen. Purity and quantity of every magnetically sorted T cell population were checked by analytical flow cytometry. Genomic DNA was isolated from every sorted fraction and measured by UV absorbance on a Nanodrop 2000c.

This clone has just one count. Which antigen it targets is not known. No base quality information exists; no much larger clone differs at one position. The sequence was obtained from a woman in her thirties in good health. Sequences were obtained from memory CD8+ T cells sorted from blood. What the cell subset or site label conveys for this sample: CD45RO+ cells pooled with CCR7-negative TemRA cells. This chain joins TRBV7-9 to TRBJ2-7; 9 central bases correspond to TRBD1. CDR3 region: CASSLRLGQGIRYEQYF. The DNA reads TGTGCCAGCAGCTTAAGGCTCGGACAGGGGATTAGATACGAGCAGTACTTC.